This is a list of T cell receptor beta chains from one sample in a study of blood T cell repertoires in COVID-19. TCRdb's table, derived via immunoSEQ multiplex PCR, lists solely in-frame clones and lacks some. The sample includes 350,000 to 550,000 clones, around 89% seen only once; the top ten take roughly 4.3%. The sample taken for sequencing was peripheral blood. Receptors were obtained from a woman aged 25 to 39 with acute or convalescent COVID-19. Each CDR3 is given without its conserved first and last residue.

v_gene	j_gene	CDR3aa
TRBV5-1	TRBJ2-3	ASSIPEDRAVPDTQY
TRBV11-2	TRBJ2-3	ASSPAGPGAPGTDTQY
TRBV28	TRBJ1-1	ASPGRGAENTEAF
TRBV11-2	TRBJ1-2	ASTNDRGWWGYT
TRBV24-1	TRBJ2-2	ATSDSRTGNTGELF
TRBV2	TRBJ2-3	ASSGSSGADTQY
TRBV15	TRBJ2-5	ATSSGGAGLGTQY
TRBV6-5	TRBJ1-5	ASRTGLDQPQH
TRBV15	TRBJ2-3	ATTGRDTQY
TRBV4-2	TRBJ2-1	ASSRPGTSDYNEQF
TRBV5-1	TRBJ2-5	ASSLSGEETQY
TRBV5-1	TRBJ2-4	ASSSEGQAGNIQY
TRBV7-3	TRBJ2-6	ASSPTSGSGANVLT
TRBV2	TRBJ1-5	ARSTDSNQPQH
TRBV19	TRBJ2-5	ASSRSGPETQY
TRBV28	TRBJ1-2	ASRAGTEIYGYT